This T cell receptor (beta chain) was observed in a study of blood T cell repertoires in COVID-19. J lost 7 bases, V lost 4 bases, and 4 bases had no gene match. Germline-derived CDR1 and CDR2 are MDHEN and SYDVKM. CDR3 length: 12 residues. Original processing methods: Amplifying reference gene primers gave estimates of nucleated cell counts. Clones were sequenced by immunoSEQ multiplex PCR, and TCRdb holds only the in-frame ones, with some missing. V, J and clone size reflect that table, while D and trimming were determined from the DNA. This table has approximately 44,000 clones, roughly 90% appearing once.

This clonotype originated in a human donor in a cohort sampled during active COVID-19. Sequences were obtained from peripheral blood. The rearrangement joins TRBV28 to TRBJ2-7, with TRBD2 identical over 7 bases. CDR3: CASSSGLVEQYF. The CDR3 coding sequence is TGTGCCAGCAGTTCCGGACTAGTGGAGCAGTACTTC.